Presented here are 27 T cell receptor beta chains from one specimen sequenced in a study of identifying expanded T cells in peripheral blood. Sequenced by immunoSEQ multiplex PCR; TCRdb stores in-frame clones only, minus some. The repertoire holds some 80,000 clones, with about 90% as singletons. The material sequenced was blood. The receptor source for this set is a person between 18 and 75 years old in good health.

This chain joins TRBV21-1 and TRBJ2-7; whether TRBD1, the table's D call, matches the DNA was not checked. TRBV21-1 is a recognized pseudogene. This CDR3 comprises 15 residues. The DNA of the CDR3 is TGTGCCAGCAGCATCAGGACAGGGACATGGGACGAGCAGTACTTC. It translates to CASSIRTGTWDEQYF.

CDR3 sequence: CASSPGYQETQYF. In DNA form, the CDR3 reads TGTGCCAGCAGCCCGGGCTACCAAGAGACCCAGTACTTC. This chain joins TRBV14 and TRBJ2-5; D unclear. The CDR3 is 13 amino acids. Germline CDR1 and CDR2: SGHDN and FVKESK. V lost 4 bases and J 0 bases, leaving 6 bases between the germline ends.

The chain combines TRBV2 with TRBJ1-1; D not certain. Trimming cost V 6 bases and J 4 bases, with 12 bases left between them. The germline gives CDR1 SNHLY, CDR2 FYNNEI. The CDR3 contains 13 residues. CDR3 loop: CASSDGVSTEAFF. The CDR3 nucleotides are TGTGCCAGCAGCGATGGGGTGAGCACTGAAGCTTTCTTT.

CDR3: CASSEWLAGTYEQYF. For the CDR3, the DNA is TGTGCCAGCAGTGAATGGCTAGCGGGAACCTACGAGCAGTACTTC. This sequence joins TRBV6-1 and TRBJ2-7; TRBD2 matches at 9 bases. Trimming at V came to 2 bases and at J to 2 bases, leaving 4 bases not matched to a gene. The germline V gene encodes CDR1 MNHNS and CDR2 SASEGT. CDR3 size: 15 residues.

The chain recombines TRBV28 with TRBJ2-2; D is undetermined. Looked up from germline, CDR1 is MDHEN and CDR2 is SYDVKM. The CDR3 extends over 16 amino acids. Trimming cost V 2 bases and J 4 bases, with 14 bases left between them. CDR3: CASSLSTTVATGELFF. The CDR3 region has the DNA TGTGCCAGCAGTTTAAGCACCACAGTAGCCACCGGGGAGCTGTTTTTT.

This chain uses TRBV27 with TRBJ2-5; D is perhaps TRBD2 (6 bases). Germline V lookup: CDR1 MNHEY, CDR2 SMNVEV (reference sequence). CDR3 length: 12 residues. Deletions cut 6 bases from V and 7 bases from J, with 12 bases between. The CDR3 region is CASSSMGGTQYF. CDR3 DNA sequence: TGTGCCAGCAGCTCCATGGGAGGGACCCAGTACTTC.

In DNA form, the CDR3 reads TGTGCCAGCAGTTACTCCGGGGTTTCAGAGACCCAGTACTTC. Translating gives CASSYSGVSETQYF. The chain combines TRBV6-5 with TRBJ2-5, with D possibly TRBD2 on 5 matching bases. Trimming stripped 0 bases from V and 4 bases from J, with 9 bases between. Germline assignment: CDR1 MNHEY and CDR2 SVGAGI. This CDR3 region has 14 residues.

The chain has TRBV2 and TRBJ1-6, with 11 bases matching TRBD1. CDR3 size: 14 residues. J lost 11 bases, V lost 6 bases, and 6 bases had no gene match. Germline CDR1 is SNHLY and CDR2 is FYNNEI. Here the CDR3 reads CASSAGTGGPPLHF. The CDR3 DNA sequence: TGTGCCAGCAGCGCCGGGACAGGGGGGCCACCCCTCCACTTT. The full variable domain, with the rest looked up from reference TRBV2 and TRBJ1-6, is EPEVTQTPSHQVTQMGQEVILRCVPISNHLYFYWYRQILGQKVEFLVSFYNNEISEKSEIFDDQFSVERPDGSNFTLKIRSTKLEDSAMYFCASSAGTGGPPLHFGNGTRLTVT.

The chain is built from TRBV6-5 and TRBJ1-1; tentatively, D is TRBD1 (5 bases). CDR1 and CDR2 from the germline V gene are MNHEY and SVGAGI. Trimming stripped 0 bases from V and 10 bases from J, with 12 bases between. This CDR3 comprises 13 residues. The CDR3 sequence: CASSYSSRDAAFF. The DNA of the CDR3 is TGTGCCAGCAGTTACTCGTCTAGGGACGCAGCTTTCTTT.

The V and J genes are TRBV18 and TRBJ1-1; D is unresolved. V dropped 0 bases and J dropped 2 bases, with 7 bases sitting between them. This CDR3 contains 14 residues. The V gene's germline CDR1 is KGHSH and CDR2 LQKENI. CDR3 sequence reads: CASSPPNPNTEAFF. The CDR3 DNA follows: TGTGCCAGCTCACCACCGAATCCAAACACTGAAGCTTTCTTT.

The V call is TRBV5-1, the J call TRBJ1-1; a weak D match, TRBD1 (5 bases). The germline gives CDR1 SGHRS, CDR2 YFSETQ. The CDR3 spans 13 residues. Deletions cut 5 bases from V and 4 bases from J, with 12 bases between. The CDR3: CASSEVGGTEAFF. In nucleotides, the CDR3 is TGCGCCAGCAGTGAGGTGGGGGGCACTGAAGCTTTCTTT.

The rearrangement uses TRBV19 and TRBJ1-2, with 7 bases aligning to TRBD1. The germline CDR1 and CDR2 sequences are LNHDA and SQIVND (reference sequence). The CDR3 length is 16 residues. V gave up 3 bases and J gave up 3 bases; unmatched junction bases: 10. CDR3 coding DNA: TGTGCCAGTAGTATTCTGAACAGGGGCGGGGACTATGGCTACACCTTC. Amino acids: CASSILNRGGDYGYTF.

The chain combines TRBV9 with TRBJ2-1; D could derive from TRBD1 or TRBD2 (5 bases each). The V and J ends lost 2 bases and 6 bases respectively, with 21 bases between them. The CDR3 has 17 residues. Germline V gene data show CDR1 as SGDLS and CDR2 as YYNGEE. The CDR3: CASSVDSSGTFFNEQFF. The CDR3 DNA is TGTGCCAGCAGCGTCGATTCCTCCGGGACCTTCTTCAATGAGCAGTTCTTC.

The chain joins TRBV7-2 to TRBJ1-3; D possibly corresponds to TRBD1 (6 bases). This CDR3 contains 17 residues. Germline assignment: CDR1 SGHTA and CDR2 FQGNSA. V lost 3 bases, J lost 2 bases, and 17 bases lay in between. CDR3 DNA sequence: TGTGCCAGCAGCTTCCCCACCGCAGGGGCCGCTGGAAACACCATATATTTT. This translates into CASSFPTAGAAGNTIYF.

V usage is TRBV5-1 and J usage is TRBJ2-3; a possible D gene is TRBD1 (5 bases). CDR3 size: 14 residues. Germline V gene sequence: CDR1 SGHRS, CDR2 YFSETQ. The V and J ends lost 0 bases and 4 bases respectively, with 9 bases between them. CDR3 protein: CASSLAVRADTQYF. CDR3 nucleotides: TGCGCCAGCAGCTTGGCCGTCAGGGCAGATACGCAGTATTTT. Full variable domain (remainder filled in from reference TRBV5-1 and TRBJ2-3): KAGVTQTPRYLIKTRGQQVTLSCSPISGHRSVSWYQQTPGQGLQFLFEYFSETQRNKGNFPGRFSGRQFSNSRSEMNVSTLELGDSALYLCASSLAVRADTQYFGPGTRLTVL.

V gene TRBV11-2 combines with J gene TRBJ2-7; the D gene is possibly TRBD1 (6 bases). The CDR3 has 19 residues. Germline loops: CDR1 SGHAT, CDR2 FQNNGV. Trimming left V 5 bases short and J 2 bases short, with 28 bases between. The CDR3 DNA follows: TGTGCCAGCAGCCACCCTCGCACAGGGCCAACCGCGGAGGCCTACGAGCAGTACTTC. Amino acids: CASSHPRTGPTAEAYEQYF.

The chain joins TRBV19 to TRBJ1-1; TRBD1 matches 9 bases. Trimming removed 7 bases from V and 5 bases from J; junction bases left unmatched: 11. Germline V CDR1 and CDR2: LNHDA, SQIVND (reference sequence). The CDR3 runs to 15 residues. CDR3 nucleotide sequence: TGTGCCAGTACCCCTTCGGGACAGGGTATGACTGAAGCTTTCTTT. This sequence encodes CASTPSGQGMTEAFF.

V and J are TRBV5-1 and TRBJ2-3; TRBD1 matches at 9 bases. V lost 3 bases to trimming and J lost 3 bases; unmatched junction nucleotides: 5. The CDR3 is 15 residues long. Per germline, CDR1 SGHRS and CDR2 YFSETQ. CDR3 residues: CASSSGQGVTDTQYF. DNA for the CDR3: TGCGCCAGCAGCTCGGGACAGGGCGTAACAGATACGCAGTATTTT.

CDR3 sequence (DNA): TGTGCCAGCAGTGAATCGGTTGGCTCACCCCTCCACTTT. This translates into CASSESVGSPLHF. The rearrangement joins TRBV6-1 to TRBJ1-6; D not certain. CDR1 is MNHNS, CDR2 SASEGT, per germline. The V end was cut by 2 bases, the J end by 10 bases, with 9 bases between. This CDR3 is built from 13 residues.

The gene calls are TRBV27 and TRBJ1-2, with D unresolved. V was cut by 6 bases and J by 8 bases, with 16 bases left in between. The germline gives CDR1 MNHEY, CDR2 SMNVEV (reference sequence). The CDR3 spans 13 residues. The CDR3 DNA is TGTGCCAGCAGCCCGGTATCAGGATCCGGCTACACCTTC. The encoded protein is CASSPVSGSGYTF.

V gene TRBV2 combines with J gene TRBJ1-5, with D uncertain. Germline assignment: CDR1 SNHLY and CDR2 FYNNEI. The CDR3 covers 15 residues. V dropped 6 bases and J dropped 1 base, with 13 bases sitting between them. CDR3 region: CASSAETRSNQPQHF. The CDR3 nucleotides read TGTGCCAGCAGCGCCGAGACTAGGAGCAATCAGCCCCAGCATTTT.

The chain is built from TRBV10-3 and TRBJ1-2, with a tentative D call TRBD1 (6 bases). Germline CDR1 is ENHRY and CDR2 is SYGVKD. The CDR3 runs to 13 residues. With 4 bases removed from V and 1 base from J, the gap between germline ends came to 7 bases. The CDR3 nucleotides read TGTGCCATCAGTGGGACAGTTAACTATGGCTACACCTTC. Protein product: CAISGTVNYGYTF.

V usage is TRBV2 and J usage is TRBJ2-7, with a weak D call TRBD1 (6 bases). There are 12 residues in the CDR3. Between the trimmed V and J ends, which lost 9 bases and 4 bases, there was a span of 13 bases. The germline gives CDR1 SNHLY, CDR2 FYNNEI. CDR3 DNA sequence: TGTGCCAGTCGACAGGTCGATTACGAGCAGTACTTC. It encodes CASRQVDYEQYF.

The rearrangement joins TRBV5-1 to TRBJ1-1, with 7 nucleotides matching TRBD1. CDR3 size: 15 residues. Germline CDR1 is SGHRS and CDR2 is YFSETQ. The trim removed 0 bases at V and 4 bases at J, leaving 6 bases unmatched. The DNA for the CDR3 is TGCGCCAGCAGCTTGGTGGCAGGGGGAGGCACTGAAGCTTTCTTT. Residues: CASSLVAGGGTEAFF.

V usage is TRBV6-1 and J usage is TRBJ2-7, with D uncertain. Trimming removed 8 bases at V and 5 bases at J, with 16 bases between. CDR3 size: 13 residues. Looked up from germline, CDR1 is MNHNS and CDR2 is SASEGT. CDR3: CASAKYNLDEQYF. CDR3 DNA: TGTGCCAGCGCTAAGTATAACCTTGACGAGCAGTACTTC.

This clone was detected only once. The CDR3: CASSAATGVRTEAFF. DNA for the CDR3: TGCGCCAGCAGTGCAGCGACAGGGGTCCGTACTGAAGCTTTCTTT. V gene TRBV10-1 combines with J gene TRBJ1-1, with 8 bases that match TRBD1. V lost 4 bases and J lost 5; bases outside the gene matches: 9. CDR3 length: 15 amino acids. Germline V CDR1 and CDR2: WNHNN, SYGVQD (reference sequence).

The chain employs TRBV6-1 and TRBJ1-2, with unresolved D. V dropped 2 bases and J dropped 4 bases, with 11 bases sitting between them. Germline V lookup: CDR1 MNHNS, CDR2 SASEGT. The CDR3 sequence is 14 residues long. For the CDR3, the DNA is TGTGCCAGCAGTGAATTTCGGGTTAGCTATGGCTACACCTTC. Encoded protein: CASSEFRVSYGYTF.